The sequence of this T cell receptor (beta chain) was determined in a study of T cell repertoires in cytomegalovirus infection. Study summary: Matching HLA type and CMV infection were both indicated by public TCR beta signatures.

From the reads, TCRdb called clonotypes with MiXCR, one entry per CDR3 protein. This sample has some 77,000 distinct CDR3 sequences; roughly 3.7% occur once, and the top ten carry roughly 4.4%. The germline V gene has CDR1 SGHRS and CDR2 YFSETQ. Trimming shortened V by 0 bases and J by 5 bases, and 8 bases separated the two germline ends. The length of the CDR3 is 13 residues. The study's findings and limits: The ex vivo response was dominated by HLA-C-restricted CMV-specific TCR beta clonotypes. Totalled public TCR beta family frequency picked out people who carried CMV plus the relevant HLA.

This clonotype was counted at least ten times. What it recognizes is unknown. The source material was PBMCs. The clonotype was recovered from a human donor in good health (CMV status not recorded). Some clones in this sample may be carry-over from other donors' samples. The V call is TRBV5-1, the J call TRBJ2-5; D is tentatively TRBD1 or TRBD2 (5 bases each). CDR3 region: CASSLEGTETQYF. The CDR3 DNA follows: TGCGCCAGCAGCTTGGAGGGGACCGAGACCCAGTACTTC. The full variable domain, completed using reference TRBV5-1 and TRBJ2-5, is KAGVTQTPRYLIKTRGQQVTLSCSPISGHRSVSWYQQTPGQGLQFLFEYFSETQRNKGNFPGRFSGRQFSNSRSEMNVSTLELGDSALYLCASSLEGTETQYFGPGTRLLVL.